The clone carrying this TCR beta chain was found a few times. Its antigen is unidentified. The same CDR3 can be traced to other DNA sequences in this sample. The protocol was immunoSEQ multiplex PCR, while the TCRdb copy is restricted to in-frame clones and leaves out a portion. The data contain roughly 130,000 clones, approximately 85% of them singletons. J gave up 4 bases and V 4 bases, and 7 bases lay outside the gene matches. The CDR3 runs to 15 residues. Germline V gene data show CDR1 as SGHKS and CDR2 as YYEKEE (reference sequence). The sample comes from a study of T cell responses to AZD1222 COVID-19 vaccine. Study-wide context: Investigators merged groups given second doses at roughly 4 or roughly 12 weeks.

The study's findings and limits: When two AZD1222 doses had been given, Spike-specific TCR breadth and depth rose. It should be noted that donors were predominantly white British and more often female, and clonal diversity was possibly underestimated.

The TCR was taken from an adult in good health. The V and J genes are TRBV5-5 and TRBJ2-7; 11 bases align to TRBD2. This specimen was peripheral blood, taken on day 0 of AZD1222 vaccination. CDR3 in DNA: TGTGCCAGCAGCCCTCCGGGACTAGCGGTGTACGAGCAGTACTTC. Translating it yields CASSPPGLAVYEQYF.